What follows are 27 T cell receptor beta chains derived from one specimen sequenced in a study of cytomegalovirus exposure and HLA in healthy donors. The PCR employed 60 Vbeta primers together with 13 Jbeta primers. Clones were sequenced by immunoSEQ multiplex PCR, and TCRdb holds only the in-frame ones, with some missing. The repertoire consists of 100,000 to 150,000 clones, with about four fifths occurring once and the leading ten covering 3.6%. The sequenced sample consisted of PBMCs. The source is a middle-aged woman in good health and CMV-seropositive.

CDR3 nucleotides: TGTGCCATCGCTAGCCACACAGATACGCAGTATTTT. It is translated as CAIASHTDTQYF. V is TRBV15 and J is TRBJ2-3; TRBD2 is a possible D gene (5 bases). The CDR3 has 12 amino acids. Germline lookup yields CDR1 LNHNV and CDR2 YYDKDF (reference sequence). V was pared by 10 bases and J by 2 bases, with 10 bases between. The variable domain in full, completed from reference TRBV15 and TRBJ2-3, reads DAMVIQNPRYQVTQFGKPVTLSCSQTLNHNVMYWYQQKSSQAPKLLFHYYDKDFNNEADTPDNFQSRRPNTSFCFLDIRSPGLGDTAMYLCAIASHTDTQYFGPGTRLTVL.

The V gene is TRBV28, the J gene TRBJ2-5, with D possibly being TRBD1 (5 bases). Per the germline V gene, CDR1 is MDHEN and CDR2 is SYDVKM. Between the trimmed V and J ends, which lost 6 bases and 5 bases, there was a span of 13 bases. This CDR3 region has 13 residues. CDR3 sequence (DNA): TGTGCCAGCAGCTACAGGTTAGGGGAGACCCAGTACTTC. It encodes CASSYRLGETQYF.

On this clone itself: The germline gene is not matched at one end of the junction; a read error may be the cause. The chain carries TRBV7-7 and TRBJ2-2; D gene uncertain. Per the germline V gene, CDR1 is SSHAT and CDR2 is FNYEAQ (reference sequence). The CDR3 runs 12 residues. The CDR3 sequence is CASSLPTGELFF. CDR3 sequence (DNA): TGTGCTAGCAGCTTACCGACCGGGGAGCTGTTTTTT.

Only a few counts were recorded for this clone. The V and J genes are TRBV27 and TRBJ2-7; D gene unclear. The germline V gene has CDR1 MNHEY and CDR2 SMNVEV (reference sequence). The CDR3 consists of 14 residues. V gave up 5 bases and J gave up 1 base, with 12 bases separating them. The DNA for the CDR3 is TGTGCCAGCAGTATTACTACCGCATCCTACGAGCAGTACTTC. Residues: CASSITTASYEQYF.

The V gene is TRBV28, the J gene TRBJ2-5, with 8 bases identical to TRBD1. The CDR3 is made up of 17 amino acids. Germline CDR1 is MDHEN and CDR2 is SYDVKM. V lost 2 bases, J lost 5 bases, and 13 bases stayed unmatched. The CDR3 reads CASSLGTGQGLGETQYF. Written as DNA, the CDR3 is TGTGCCAGCAGTTTAGGGACCGGACAGGGTTTGGGGGAGACCCAGTACTTC.

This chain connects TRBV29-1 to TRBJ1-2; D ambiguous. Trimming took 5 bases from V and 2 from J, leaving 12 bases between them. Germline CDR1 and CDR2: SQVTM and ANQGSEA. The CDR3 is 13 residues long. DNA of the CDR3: TGCAGCGTTCCAACTGATGCGAACTATGGCTACACCTTC. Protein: CSVPTDANYGYTF. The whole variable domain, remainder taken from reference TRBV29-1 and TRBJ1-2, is SAVISQKPSRDICQRGTSLTIQCQVDSQVTMMFWYRQQPGQSLTLIATANQGSEATYESGFVIDKFPISRPNLTFSTLTVSNMSPEDSSIYLCSVPTDANYGYTFGSGTRLTVV.

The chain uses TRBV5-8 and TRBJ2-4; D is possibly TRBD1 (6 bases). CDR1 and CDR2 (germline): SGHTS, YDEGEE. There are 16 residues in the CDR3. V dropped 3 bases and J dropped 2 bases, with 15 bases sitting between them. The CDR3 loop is CASSSIRGAPKNIQYF. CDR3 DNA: TGTGCCAGCAGCTCTATCAGGGGCGCTCCCAAAAACATTCAGTACTTC.

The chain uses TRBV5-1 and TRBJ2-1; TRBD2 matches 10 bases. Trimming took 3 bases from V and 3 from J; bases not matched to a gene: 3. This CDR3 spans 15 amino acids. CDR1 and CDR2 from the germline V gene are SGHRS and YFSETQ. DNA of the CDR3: TGCGCCAGCAGCTCAACTAGCGGGATCTACAATGAGCAGTTCTTC. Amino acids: CASSSTSGIYNEQFF.

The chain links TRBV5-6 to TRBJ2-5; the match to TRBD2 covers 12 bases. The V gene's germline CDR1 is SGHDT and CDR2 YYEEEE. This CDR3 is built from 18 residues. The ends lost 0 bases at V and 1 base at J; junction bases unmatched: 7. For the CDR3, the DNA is TGTGCCAGCAGCTTGGTGGTGGGGACTAGCGGGTCCCAAGAGACCCAGTACTTC. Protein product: CASSLVVGTSGSQETQYF.

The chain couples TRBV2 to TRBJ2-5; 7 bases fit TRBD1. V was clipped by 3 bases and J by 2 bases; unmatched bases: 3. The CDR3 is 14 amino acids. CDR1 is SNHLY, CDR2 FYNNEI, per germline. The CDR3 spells CASSESTGQETQYF. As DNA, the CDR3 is TGTGCCAGCAGTGAGTCGACAGGGCAAGAGACCCAGTACTTC.

The CDR3 loop is CASSERQVIPEAFF. The CDR3 DNA is TGTGCCAGCAGTGAAAGACAGGTTATCCCTGAAGCTTTCTTT. V gene TRBV6-1 combines with J gene TRBJ1-1; perhaps TRBD1 as D (6 bases). Germline values: CDR1 MNHNS, CDR2 SASEGT. V was pared by 2 bases and J by 6 bases, with 13 bases between. CDR3 length equals 14 residues.

CDR3 sequence: CASRLSGGDNQPQHF. CDR3 DNA sequence: TGTGCCAGCAGACTCTCAGGGGGCGACAATCAGCCCCAGCATTTT. The rearrangement joins TRBV6-5 to TRBJ1-5; 8 bases match TRBD1. J was trimmed by 3 bases and V by 6 bases; bases with no gene match: 7. This CDR3 has 15 residues. The V gene's germline CDR1 is MNHEY and CDR2 SVGAGI.

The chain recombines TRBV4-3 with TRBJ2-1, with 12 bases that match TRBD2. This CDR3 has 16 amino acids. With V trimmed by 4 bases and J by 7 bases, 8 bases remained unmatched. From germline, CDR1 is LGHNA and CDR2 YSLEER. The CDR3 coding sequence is TGCGCCAGCAGCCCCCGTCTAGCGGGAGGGGTGAATGAGCAGTTCTTC. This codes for CASSPRLAGGVNEQFF.

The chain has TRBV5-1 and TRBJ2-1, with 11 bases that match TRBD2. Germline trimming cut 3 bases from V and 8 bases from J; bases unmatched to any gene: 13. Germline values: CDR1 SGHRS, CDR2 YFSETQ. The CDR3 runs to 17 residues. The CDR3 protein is CASSSQLLAGVFDEQFF. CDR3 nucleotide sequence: TGCGCCAGCAGCTCGCAGTTACTAGCGGGAGTGTTCGATGAGCAGTTCTTC.

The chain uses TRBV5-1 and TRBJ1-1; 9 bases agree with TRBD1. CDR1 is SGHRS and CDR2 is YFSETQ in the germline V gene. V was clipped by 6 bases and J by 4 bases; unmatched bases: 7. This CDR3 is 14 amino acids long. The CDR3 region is CASNEQGAITEAFF. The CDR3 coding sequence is TGCGCCAGCAACGAACAGGGGGCGATCACTGAAGCTTTCTTT.

The CDR3 DNA follows: TGTGCCACCAGCAGAGATCTTGCAGCGGGTAACGGACGGTTCTTC. This translates into CATSRDLAAGNGRFF. The chain couples TRBV15 to TRBJ2-1; D possibly corresponds to TRBD2 (6 bases). The length of the CDR3 is 15 residues. The germline CDR1 and CDR2 sequences are LNHNV and YYDKDF (reference sequence). V was shortened by 0 bases and J by 15 bases, with 21 bases between the two germline ends.

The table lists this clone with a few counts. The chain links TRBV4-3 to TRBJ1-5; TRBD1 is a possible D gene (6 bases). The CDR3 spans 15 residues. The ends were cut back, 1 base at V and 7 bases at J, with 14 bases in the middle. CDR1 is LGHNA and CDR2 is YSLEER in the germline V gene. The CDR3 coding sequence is TGCGCCAGCAGCCAAGGGGTGGGGGGGCGACAGCCCCAGCATTTT. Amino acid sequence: CASSQGVGGRQPQHF.

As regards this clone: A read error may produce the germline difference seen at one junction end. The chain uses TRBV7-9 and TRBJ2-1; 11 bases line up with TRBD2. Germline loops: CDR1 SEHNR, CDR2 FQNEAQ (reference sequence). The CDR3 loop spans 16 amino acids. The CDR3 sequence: CSSSPSGLAGYNEQFF. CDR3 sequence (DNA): TGTTCCAGCAGCCCGAGCGGACTAGCGGGCTACAATGAGCAGTTCTTC.

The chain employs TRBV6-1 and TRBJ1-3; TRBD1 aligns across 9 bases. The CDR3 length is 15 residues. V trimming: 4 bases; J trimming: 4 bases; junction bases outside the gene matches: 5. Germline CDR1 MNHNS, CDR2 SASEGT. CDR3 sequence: CASSGGQGSGNTIYF. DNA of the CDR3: TGTGCCAGCAGTGGGGGACAGGGCTCAGGAAACACCATATATTTT.

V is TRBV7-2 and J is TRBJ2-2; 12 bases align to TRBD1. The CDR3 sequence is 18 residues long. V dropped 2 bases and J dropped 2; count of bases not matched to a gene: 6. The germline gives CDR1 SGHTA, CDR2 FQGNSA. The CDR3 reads CASSLQSGTGGNTGELFF. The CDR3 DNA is TGTGCCAGCAGCTTACAGTCGGGGACAGGGGGCAACACCGGGGAGCTGTTTTTT.

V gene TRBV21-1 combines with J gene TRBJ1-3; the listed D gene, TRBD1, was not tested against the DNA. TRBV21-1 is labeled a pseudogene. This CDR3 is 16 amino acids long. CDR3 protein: CASSSPGTGAGNTIYF. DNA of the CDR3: TGTGCCAGCAGTTCCCCCGGGACAGGTGCAGGAAACACCATATATTTT.

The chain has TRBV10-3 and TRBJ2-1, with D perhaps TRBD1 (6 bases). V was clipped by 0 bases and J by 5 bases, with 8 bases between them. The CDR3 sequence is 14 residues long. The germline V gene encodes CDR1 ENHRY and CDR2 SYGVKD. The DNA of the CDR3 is TGTGCCATCAGTGAGTCTGGGGGCCACAATGAGCAGTTCTTC. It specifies CAISESGGHNEQFF.

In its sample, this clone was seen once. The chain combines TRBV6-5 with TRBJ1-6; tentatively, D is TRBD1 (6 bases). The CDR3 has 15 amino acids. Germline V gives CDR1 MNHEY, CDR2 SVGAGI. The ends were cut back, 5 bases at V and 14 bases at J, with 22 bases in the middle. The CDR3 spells CASSPRGGGIWALHF. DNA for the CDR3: TGTGCCAGCAGTCCCCGGGGAGGGGGGATCTGGGCCCTCCACTTT.

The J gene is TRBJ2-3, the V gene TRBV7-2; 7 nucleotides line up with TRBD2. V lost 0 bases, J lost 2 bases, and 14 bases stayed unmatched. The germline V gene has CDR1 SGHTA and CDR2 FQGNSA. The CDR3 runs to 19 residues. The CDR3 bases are TGTGCCAGCAGCTTAGCTCTGGGGATTAGCGGGTTAGACACAGATACGCAGTATTTT. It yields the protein CASSLALGISGLDTDTQYF.

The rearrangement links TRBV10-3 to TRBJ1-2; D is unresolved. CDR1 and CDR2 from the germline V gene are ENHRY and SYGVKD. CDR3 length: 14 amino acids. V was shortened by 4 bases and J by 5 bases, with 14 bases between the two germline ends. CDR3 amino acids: CAISVEGFQYGYTF. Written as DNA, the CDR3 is TGTGCCATCAGTGTCGAGGGATTCCAGTATGGCTACACCTTC.

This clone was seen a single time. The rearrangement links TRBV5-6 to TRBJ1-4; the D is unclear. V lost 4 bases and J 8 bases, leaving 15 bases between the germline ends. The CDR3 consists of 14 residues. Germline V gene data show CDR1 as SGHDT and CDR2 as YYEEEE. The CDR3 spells CASSGLAAGEKLFF. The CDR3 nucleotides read TGTGCCAGCAGCGGATTAGCCGCGGGGGAAAAACTGTTTTTT.

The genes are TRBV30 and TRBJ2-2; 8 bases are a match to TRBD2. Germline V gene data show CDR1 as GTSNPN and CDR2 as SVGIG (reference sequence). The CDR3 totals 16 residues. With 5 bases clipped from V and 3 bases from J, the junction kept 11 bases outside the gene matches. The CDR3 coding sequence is TGTGCCTGGGAATACGCCTGGGGACTAGACACCGGGGAGCTGTTTTTT. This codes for CAWEYAWGLDTGELFF.